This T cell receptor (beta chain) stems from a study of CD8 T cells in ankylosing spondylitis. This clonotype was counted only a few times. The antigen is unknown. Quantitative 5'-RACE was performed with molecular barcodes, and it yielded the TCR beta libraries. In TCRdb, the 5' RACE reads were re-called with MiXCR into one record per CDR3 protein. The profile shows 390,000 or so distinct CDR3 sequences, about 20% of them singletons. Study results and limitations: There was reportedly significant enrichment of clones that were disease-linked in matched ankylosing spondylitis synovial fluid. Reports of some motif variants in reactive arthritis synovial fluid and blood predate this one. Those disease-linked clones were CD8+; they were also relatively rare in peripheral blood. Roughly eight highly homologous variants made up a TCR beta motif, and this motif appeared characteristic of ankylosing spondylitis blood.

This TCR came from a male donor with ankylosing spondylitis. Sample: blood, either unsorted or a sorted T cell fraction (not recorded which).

CDR3 nucleotide sequence: TGTGCCAGCAGGGAGGACAGTATAAGTGAGCAGTTCTTC. It is translated as CASREDSISEQFF. The chain uses TRBV7-2 and TRBJ2-1, with a tentative D call TRBD1 (6 bases). The CDR3 has 13 residues. Germline CDR1 is SGHTA and CDR2 is FQGNSA. The V end was cut by 6 bases, the J end by 9 bases, with 15 bases between. The full variable domain, completed using reference TRBV7-2 and TRBJ2-1, is GAGVSQSPSNKVTEKGKDVELRCDPISGHTALYWYRQSLGQGLEFLIYFQGNSAPDKSGLPSDRFSAERTGGSVSTLTIQRTQQEDSAVYLCASREDSISEQFFGPGTRLTVL.